Listed here are 19 T cell receptor beta chains from one sample, sequenced in a study of CDR3 diversity in severe acne. TCRdb passed the PCR reads through MiXCR, listing each CDR3 protein once. The sample lists approximately 90,000 distinct CDR3 sequences, around half occurring once. Sequenced material: blood. The receptors were sampled from a male donor in good health, serving as a control.

This sequence joins TRBV6-5 and TRBJ1-5; maybe TRBD1 (5 bases). V was shortened by 7 bases and J by 0 bases, with 13 bases between the two germline ends. Germline-derived CDR1 and CDR2 are MNHEY and SVGAGI. CDR3 size: 15 residues. CDR3 in DNA: TGTGCCAGCAACCCGCAGGGCTATAGCAATCAGCCCCAGCATTTT. Translated, it gives CASNPQGYSNQPQHF.

This clonotype was counted many times. The chain combines TRBV24-1 with TRBJ1-5; D gene uncertain. V was pared by 10 bases and J by 4 bases, with 13 bases between. Germline CDR1 is KGHDR and CDR2 is SFDVKD. The length of the CDR3 is 13 residues. CDR3 in DNA: TGTGCCACGAAAGCATCGTCAAATCAGCCCCAGCATTTT. It is translated as CATKASSNQPQHF.

This clonotype was observed a handful of times. The chain employs TRBV5-1 and TRBJ2-7; 7 bases map to TRBD1. V lost 0 bases, J lost 6 bases, and 0 bases stayed unmatched. CDR3 size: 12 residues. The germline CDR1 and CDR2 sequences are SGHRS and YFSETQ. CDR3 bases: TGCGCCAGCAGCTTGGAGGGGGCCGAGCAGTACTTC. This gives the protein CASSLEGAEQYF.

The chain is built from TRBV20-1 and TRBJ1-1; a possible D gene is TRBD1 (5 bases). V was trimmed by 1 base and J by 1 base, leaving 16 bases between them. Germline V gene data show CDR1 as DFQATT and CDR2 as SNEGSKA (reference sequence). The CDR3 runs 16 residues. This CDR3 is CSARVGLVGGNTEAFF. CDR3 nucleotide sequence: TGCAGTGCTAGAGTGGGGTTGGTGGGGGGGAACACTGAAGCTTTCTTT.

The V and J genes are TRBV30 and TRBJ2-3; D remains ambiguous. Trimming left V 7 bases short and J 3 bases short, with 20 bases between. Germline CDR1 is GTSNPN and CDR2 is SVGIG (reference sequence). The CDR3 has 15 amino acids. The CDR3 here is CASLGSLSLTDTQYF. The CDR3 DNA reads TGTGCCTCCTTGGGTAGCCTTTCTCTAACAGATACGCAGTATTTT. Full variable domain (outside the CDR3, taken from reference TRBV30 and TRBJ2-3): SQTIHQWPATLVQPVGSPLSLECTVEGTSNPNLYWYRQAAGRGLQLLFYSVGIGQISSEVPQNLSASRPQDRQFILSSKKLLLSDSGFYLCASLGSLSLTDTQYFGPGTRLTVL.

This chain links TRBV2 with TRBJ2-7; either TRBD1 or TRBD2 may fit D (5 bases each). The CDR3 length is 13 residues. Germline V gives CDR1 SNHLY, CDR2 FYNNEI. With 4 bases removed from V and 6 bases from J, the gap between germline ends came to 13 bases. CDR3 nucleotides: TGTGCCAGCAGTGTAGGGACCGCGGGCGAGCAGTACTTC. This encodes CASSVGTAGEQYF.

The chain combines TRBV2 with TRBJ1-1; the D is unclear. CDR1 SNHLY and CDR2 FYNNEI come from the germline V gene. V lost 7 bases and J lost 0, with 12 bases in between. The CDR3 consists of 14 residues. The CDR3: CASTVQGMNTEAFF. The CDR3 nucleotides read TGTGCCAGCACCGTCCAAGGTATGAACACTGAAGCTTTCTTT.

J is TRBJ2-6 and V is TRBV24-1, with a weak D call TRBD2 (5 bases). The CDR3 sequence is 15 residues long. Between the trimmed V and J ends, which lost 3 bases and 4 bases, there was a span of 9 bases. Germline V gene sequence: CDR1 KGHDR, CDR2 SFDVKD. This CDR3 is CATSDQVAGANVLTF. CDR3 DNA sequence: TGTGCCACCAGTGATCAGGTAGCGGGGGCCAACGTCCTGACTTTC.

This clonotype occurred a few times. This may be a read error: a much more frequent sequence differs by one nucleotide. V is TRBV6-2 or TRBV6-3 and J is TRBJ2-7, with 8 bases matching TRBD2. This CDR3 has 12 residues. Germline V gene lookup returns CDR1 MNHEY and CDR2 SVGEGT. The DNA of the CDR3 is TGTGCCGGCAGTTACGCGGGGGGAGAGCAGTACTTC. Amino acid sequence: CAGSYAGGEQYF.

This clonotype was picked up many times. The chain is built from TRBV27 and TRBJ1-2; perhaps TRBD1 as D (5 bases). Trimming left V 4 bases short and J 12 bases short, with 24 bases between. Germline V gene sequence: CDR1 MNHEY, CDR2 SMNVEV (reference sequence). The CDR3 contains 15 residues. The CDR3: CASSSGVEIGLDHTF. DNA of the CDR3: TGTGCCAGCAGTTCGGGGGTGGAAATAGGACTTGACCACACCTTC.

The chain couples TRBV5-1 to TRBJ2-5; 12 bases are shared with TRBD2. The CDR3 contains 15 residues. CDR1 SGHRS and CDR2 YFSETQ come from the germline V gene. Trimming at V came to 6 bases and at J to 5 bases, leaving 8 bases not matched to a gene. The CDR3: CASNSLAGGEETQYF. Here the CDR3 DNA reads TGCGCCAGCAATTCCCTAGCGGGAGGGGAGGAGACCCAGTACTTC.

The V and J genes are TRBV19 and TRBJ1-5, with a possible D match to TRBD1 (5 bases). Trimming removed 9 bases at V and 7 bases at J, with 13 bases between. Germline lookup yields CDR1 LNHDA and CDR2 SQIVND (reference sequence). CDR3 length equals 12 residues. The CDR3: CASHRGFQPQHF. Written as DNA, the CDR3 is TGTGCCAGCCATCGGGGGTTCCAGCCCCAGCATTTT.

This clonotype was detected many times. The chain is built from TRBV18 and TRBJ2-2; D remains ambiguous. V gave up 2 bases and J gave up 6 bases, with 10 bases separating them. The CDR3 runs 14 residues. Germline V gene sequence: CDR1 KGHSH, CDR2 LQKENI. The CDR3 DNA follows: TGTGCCAGCTCACCATCTTGGACGGCCGGGGAGCTGTTTTTT. Translation gives CASSPSWTAGELFF.

This chain joins TRBV20-1 and TRBJ2-7; perhaps D is TRBD1 or TRBD2 (5 bases each). CDR1 is DFQATT and CDR2 is SNEGSKA in the germline V gene (reference sequence). The CDR3 contains 13 residues. The ends were cut back, 5 bases at V and 2 bases at J, with 13 bases in the middle. CDR3 sequence: CSAGDGGAYEQYF. The CDR3 DNA sequence: TGCAGTGCTGGGGACGGTGGGGCCTACGAGCAGTACTTC.

The chain is built from TRBV6-5 and TRBJ1-2, with 7 bases matching TRBD1. CDR3 length equals 13 residues. V lost 5 bases and J lost 4; bases outside the gene matches: 4. Germline V gene sequence: CDR1 MNHEY, CDR2 SVGAGI. DNA for the CDR3: TGTGCCAGCAGTCTGACAGGGATCTATGGCTACACCTTC. Protein sequence: CASSLTGIYGYTF.

By sample fraction, this clonotype is medium-sized. V gene TRBV9 combines with J gene TRBJ1-1, with D perhaps TRBD1 (5 bases). The V and J ends lost 0 bases and 3 bases respectively, with 12 bases between them. The CDR3 has 15 residues. Germline lookup yields CDR1 SGDLS and CDR2 YYNGEE. The CDR3 nucleotides are TGTGCCAGCAGCGTAGAAGGGGAGGAGGACACTGAAGCTTTCTTT. It is translated as CASSVEGEEDTEAFF.

CDR3 DNA: TGCGCCAGCAGCCGGGGACAGGGCGAGCAGTACTTC. It encodes CASSRGQGEQYF. The gene calls are TRBV5-1 and TRBJ2-7, with 9 positions matching TRBD1. Germline V lookup: CDR1 SGHRS, CDR2 YFSETQ. The CDR3 runs to 12 residues. Germline trimming cut 4 bases from V and 6 bases from J; bases unmatched to any gene: 2.

The rearrangement uses TRBV5-1 and TRBJ2-7, with TRBD2 as a possible D gene (7 bases). CDR3 length: 14 amino acids. Per germline, CDR1 SGHRS and CDR2 YFSETQ. The ends were cut back, 7 bases at V and 3 bases at J, with 17 bases in the middle. The CDR3 region is CASCSTGGYYEQYF. CDR3 in DNA: TGCGCCAGCTGCTCTACGGGGGGCTACTACGAGCAGTACTTC.

Concerning this clonotype itself: A read error is possible here, since a much larger clone lies one base away. The chain employs TRBV9 and TRBJ1-1; 7 positions match TRBD1. Per germline, CDR1 SGDLS and CDR2 YYNGEE. The CDR3 has 13 amino acids. The CDR3 sequence: CANSAGQDTEAFF. The CDR3 region has the DNA TGTGCCAACAGCGCCGGACAGGACACTGAAGCTTTCTTT. Filled out from reference TRBV9 and TRBJ1-1, the complete variable domain reads DSGVTQTPKHLITATGQRVTLRCSPRSGDLSVYWYQQSLDQGLQFLIQYYNGEERAKGNILERFSAQQFPDLHSELNLSSLELGDSALYFCANSAGQDTEAFFGQGTRLTVV.